This T cell receptor beta chain is from a study of TIL therapy for anti-PD-1-resistant metastatic lung cancer. Study summary: Tumors carried a median roughly 1.5 non-synonymous mutations per megabase.

The immunoSEQ assay was v3. Profiling relied on immunoSEQ multiplex PCR, and the TCRdb table lists in-frame clones only, not all of them. The sample carries under 35,000 clones, 74% recorded once. The time point: pre-treatment sample, taken before nivolumab and TIL therapy. This receptor was obtained from a woman aged 25 to 80 with non-small cell lung cancer. Here the sequenced sample was blood, taken at baseline.

CDR3 amino acids: CASSAGAGGLTGELFF. The CDR3 region has the DNA TGTGCCAGCAGTGCTGGCGCGGGAGGTCTCACCGGGGAGCTGTTTTTT. The rearrangement joins TRBV2 to TRBJ2-2, with 8 bases aligning to TRBD2. The CDR3 consists of 16 residues. From germline, CDR1 is SNHLY and CDR2 FYNNEI. After removal of 4 bases from V and 4 bases from J, the junction contained 8 bases not matched to a gene.